This T cell receptor (beta chain) stems from a study of T cell changes during pregnancy in multiple sclerosis. Assay used: immunoSEQ multiplex PCR; TCRdb lists only in-frame clones, some missing. In the table there are tens of thousands of clones, roughly 93% of which are singletons. Trimming cost V 2 bases and J 1 base; bases outside gene matches: 4. CDR1 is GTSNPN and CDR2 is SVGIG in the germline V gene (reference sequence). The CDR3 totals 14 residues. This material consisted of peripheral blood, taken in the third trimester of pregnancy. The V and J genes are TRBV30 and TRBJ2-5, with 7 bases matching TRBD2. The TCR was taken from a female donor with multiple sclerosis, enrolled in a pregnancy study. The CDR3: CAWSLGGGQETQYF. The CDR3 region has the DNA TGTGCCTGGAGTTTGGGGGGGGGCCAAGAGACCCAGTACTTC.